The present T cell receptor beta chain was sequenced within a study of blood T cell repertoires in COVID-19. Authors' methods: The assay estimated nucleated cells by amplifying reference gene primers. Data came from immunoSEQ multiplex PCR; TCRdb stores just in-frame clones and leaves some out. That table supplies the V and J calls and clone size; D and trimming were determined from the DNA. This table holds more than 450,000 clones, 87% found once. Trimming removed 5 bases at V and 7 bases at J, with 6 bases between. Germline lookup yields CDR1 LNHDA and CDR2 SQIVND (reference sequence). The CDR3 length is 12 residues. Recruits, aged roughly 18 to 90 years, lived in 24 US areas. A remark on this clone: Different DNA sequences within this sample yield the same CDR3.

The material sequenced was PBMCs or T cells enriched from blood (not recorded which). This rearrangement joins TRBV19 to TRBJ1-6; D is unresolved. This TCR came from a young woman who had recovered from COVID-19. CDR3 in amino acids: CASSVSNSPLHF. DNA for the CDR3: TGTGCCAGTAGTGTAAGCAATTCACCCCTCCACTTT. Looking up the rest from reference TRBV19 and TRBJ1-6 gives the full variable domain: DGGITQSPKYLFRKEGQNVTLSCEQNLNHDAMYWYRQDPGQGLRLIYYSQIVNDFQKGDIAEGYSVSREKKESFPLTVTSAQKNPTAFYLCASSVSNSPLHFGNGTRLTVT.